This T cell receptor beta chain was sequenced during a study of blood T cells in healthy people across ages. General study points: Older age coincided with a roughly linear decline in TCR beta diversity per million T cells. Long-lived and aged donors differed, with more naive CD4+ cells and higher diversity in the long-lived.

The sample, approximately 10 milliliters of peripheral blood, was drawn from each donor. This clonotype was found a few times. The target antigen is unknown. A second PCR, run for about 7 to 12 cycles, used a sample-barcoded 5' primer plus a J-beta primer mix. Using its own MiXCR run on the 5' RACE reads, TCRdb lists one record per CDR3 protein. The data show about 900,000 distinct CDR3 sequences, around 48% seen once. The CDR3 is made up of 16 amino acids. V gave up 7 bases and J gave up 3 bases; unmatched junction bases: 15. This receptor was identified in a man under 40 in good health. Specimen: blood. The J gene is TRBJ2-7, the V gene TRBV12-3 or TRBV12-4, with 7 bases lining up with TRBD2. The CDR3 reads CASTKTGRGGFYEQYF. The DNA of the CDR3 is TGTGCCAGCACCAAGACCGGCCGCGGGGGATTCTACGAGCAGTACTTC.